Listed here are 20 T cell receptor beta chains from one sample, sequenced in a study of blood T cells in healthy people across ages. A J-beta primer mix and a sample-barcoded 5' primer were used in a second PCR of about 7 to 12 cycles. TCRdb called the 5' RACE reads again in MiXCR, with one record for every CDR3 protein. This table has 550,000 to 700,000 distinct CDR3 sequences, roughly a quarter appearing once. Material for sequencing was blood. These receptors originate from a woman in her 70s in good health.

This clonotype turned up a few times. The chain links TRBV6-2 or TRBV6-3 to TRBJ2-2, with D hard to call. V was trimmed by 5 bases and J by 2 bases, leaving 12 bases between them. Germline CDR1 and CDR2: MNHEY and SVGEGT. This CDR3 is built from 15 residues. Written as DNA, the CDR3 is TGTGCCAGCAGTGCGGACGGTAGAAACACCGGGGAGCTGTTTTTT. The encoded protein is CASSADGRNTGELFF.

The chain carries TRBV4-3 and TRBJ1-4; the match to TRBD1 covers 8 bases. Per germline, CDR1 LGHNA and CDR2 YSLEER. CDR3 length: 14 residues. V lost 1 base and J lost 5; bases outside the gene matches: 0. The CDR3, as DNA: TGCGCCAGCAGCCAAGCAGGGGGCAATGAAAAACTGTTTTTT. Protein product: CASSQAGGNEKLFF.

V is TRBV20-1 and J is TRBJ2-3; 7 bases match TRBD1. This CDR3 is built from 15 residues. The V gene end was trimmed by 2 bases and the J gene end by 0 bases; junction bases not matched to a gene: 5. The V gene's germline CDR1 is DFQATT and CDR2 SNEGSKA (reference sequence). This chain's CDR3 is CSARRDSLSTDTQYF. The DNA for the CDR3 is TGCAGTGCTAGAAGGGACAGTCTGAGCACAGATACGCAGTATTTT.

This clonotype came up a few times. In nucleotides, the CDR3 is TGTGCCAGCAGTATCACAGGGGGCAATCAGCCCCAGCATTTT. Protein product: CASSITGGNQPQHF. This chain connects TRBV12-3 or TRBV12-4 to TRBJ1-5; 7 positions agree with TRBD1. This CDR3 spans 14 amino acids. V shed 5 bases and J 2 bases; nucleotides not matched to a gene: 3.

This chain uses TRBV18 with TRBJ2-2; D is possibly TRBD1 or TRBD2 (5 bases each). Trimming took off 3 bases at V and 4 bases at J, with 12 bases between the two ends. The CDR3 sequence is 15 residues long. Per the germline V gene, CDR1 is KGHSH and CDR2 is LQKENI. This CDR3 is CASSPRDDPTGELFF. The CDR3 DNA is TGTGCCAGCTCACCGAGGGACGATCCCACCGGGGAGCTGTTTTTT.

The V gene is TRBV12-3 or TRBV12-4, the J gene TRBJ1-5; D possibly corresponds to TRBD1 (5 bases). This CDR3 comprises 13 residues. Trimming removed 8 bases at V and 7 bases at J, with 15 bases between. The CDR3 region is CASGLGGSQPQHF. As DNA, the CDR3 is TGTGCCAGCGGGCTGGGGGGTTCGCAGCCCCAGCATTTT.

This clonotype came up a few times. This chain joins TRBV5-1 and TRBJ1-2; D is uncertain. V lost 3 bases to trimming and J lost 3 bases, with 9 bases between them. Germline loops: CDR1 SGHRS, CDR2 YFSETQ. This CDR3 comprises 13 residues. The CDR3 nucleotides are TGCGCCAGCAGCTCCGACAACTACTATGGCTACACCTTC. It encodes CASSSDNYYGYTF.

This clonotype was counted between two and nine times. The chain employs TRBV13 and TRBJ2-1; 10 bases line up with TRBD2. Germline V CDR1 and CDR2: PRHDT, FYEKMQ (reference sequence). V lost 4 bases, J lost 6 bases, and 9 bases stayed unmatched. This CDR3 is built from 16 residues. The DNA for the CDR3 is TGTGCCAGCAGCTCCCCCGGGACTAGCGTGTCCAATGAGCAGTTCTTC. This sequence encodes CASSSPGTSVSNEQFF.

This chain links TRBV20-1 with TRBJ2-5; 9 bases agree with TRBD2. CDR3 length: 13 residues. CDR1 is DFQATT and CDR2 is SNEGSKA in the germline V gene (reference sequence). The CDR3 bases are TGCGGGGGCTGGCGGGGGGGCCAAGAGACCCAGTACTTC. It encodes CGGWRGGQETQYF.

The chain employs TRBV19 and TRBJ1-2; D uncertain. The V end lost 0 bases, the J end lost 4 bases, and 12 bases lay between the germline ends. The CDR3 is 15 amino acids. CDR1 is LNHDA and CDR2 is SQIVND in the germline V gene (reference sequence). CDR3 in amino acids: CASSIDSPWRYGYTF. CDR3 bases: TGTGCCAGTAGTATAGACTCACCCTGGCGCTATGGCTACACCTTC.

The V gene is TRBV5-1, the J gene TRBJ1-2; D is possibly TRBD1 (5 bases). V lost 6 bases and J lost 2, with 14 bases in between. Germline V gene data show CDR1 as SGHRS and CDR2 as YFSETQ. CDR3 length: 14 residues. CDR3 nucleotide sequence: TGCGCCAGCAAAATAGGGCAGGGAAACTATGGCTACACCTTC. Its protein product is CASKIGQGNYGYTF.

This clonotype was picked up a small number of times. The rearrangement joins TRBV30 to TRBJ2-1; TRBD1 matches 7 bases. Germline V gene sequence: CDR1 GTSNPN, CDR2 SVGIG (reference sequence). The trim removed 2 bases at V and 7 bases at J, leaving 11 bases unmatched. The CDR3 consists of 15 residues. The CDR3 sequence is CAWSTTPTGWNEQFF. CDR3 bases: TGTGCCTGGAGTACTACCCCGACAGGGTGGAATGAGCAGTTCTTC.

This clonotype has a handful of counts. The chain has TRBV29-1 and TRBJ1-1; 10 nucleotides agree with TRBD1. The J segment lost 10 bases and the V segment lost 7 bases, leaving 12 bases of the junction unmatched. Germline V gene data show CDR1 as SQVTM and CDR2 as ANQGSEA. The CDR3 sequence is 13 residues long. CDR3 in DNA: TGCAGCGGGCAGGGACAGGGGAATTCGCGAGCTTTCTTT. Its translation is CSGQGQGNSRAFF.

This chain uses TRBV14 with TRBJ1-1; D call uncertain. In germline, CDR1 is SGHDN, CDR2 FVKESK. The V end lost 1 base, the J end lost 5 bases, and 8 bases lay between the germline ends. The CDR3 extends over 13 amino acids. The CDR3 is CASSQVSWTEAFF. In DNA form, the CDR3 reads TGTGCCAGCAGCCAAGTCTCCTGGACTGAAGCTTTCTTT.

The table lists this clonotype with a few counts. The chain has TRBV6-2 or TRBV6-3 and TRBJ2-1, with D possibly TRBD1 on 6 matching bases. CDR3 size: 13 residues. V was clipped by 6 bases and J by 7 bases, with 13 bases between them. Germline V CDR1 and CDR2: MNHEY, SVGEGT. The DNA for the CDR3 is TGTGCCAGCAGCCAGGGACACCTAAATGAGCAGTTCTTC. This encodes CASSQGHLNEQFF.

This clonotype was picked up a small number of times. The chain combines TRBV29-1 with TRBJ1-1; maybe TRBD1 (5 bases). CDR1 is SQVTM and CDR2 is ANQGSEA in the germline V gene. The V end lost 6 bases, the J end lost 10 bases, and 12 bases lay between the germline ends. The CDR3 runs to 10 residues. The CDR3 DNA is TGCAGCGTCGGGGACCGGGGAGCTTTCTTT. Translating it yields CSVGDRGAFF.

J is TRBJ2-4 and V is TRBV4-3; D gene ambiguous. This CDR3 comprises 16 residues. The V gene lost 0 bases and the J gene lost 6 bases, with 15 bases spanning the gap. Germline V gives CDR1 LGHNA, CDR2 YSLEER. The CDR3 bases are TGCGCCAGCAGCCAAGAAGATGGGGTGATAGGAAACATTCAGTACTTC. As protein: CASSQEDGVIGNIQYF.

This sequence joins TRBV29-1 and TRBJ1-4, with D perhaps matching TRBD1 (6 bases). Germline assignment: CDR1 SQVTM and CDR2 ANQGSEA. The CDR3 loop spans 12 amino acids. V lost 5 bases and J 10 bases, leaving 14 bases between the germline ends. CDR3 residues: CSVKGGGPKLFF. CDR3 nucleotide sequence: TGCAGCGTTAAAGGGGGGGGACCAAAACTGTTTTTT.

The chain joins TRBV2 to TRBJ1-3; 7 positions agree with TRBD1. CDR1 and CDR2 (germline): SNHLY, FYNNEI. J was trimmed by 0 bases and V by 6 bases; bases with no gene match: 8. This CDR3 spans 16 amino acids. Here the CDR3 DNA reads TGTGCCAGCAGCGTAAACAGGGGAGGCTCTGGAAACACCATATATTTT. This gives the protein CASSVNRGGSGNTIYF.

The chain is built from TRBV27 and TRBJ1-2, with unresolved D. Germline V gene data show CDR1 as MNHEY and CDR2 as SMNVEV (reference sequence). The CDR3 loop spans 12 amino acids. V shed 5 bases and J shed 5 bases, with 9 bases lying between them. CDR3 nucleotide sequence: TGTGCCAGCAGTCAAAAACCATATGGCTACACCTTC. It translates to CASSQKPYGYTF.